This T cell receptor (beta chain) originates from a study of cytomegalovirus exposure and HLA in healthy donors. The PCR used 60 Vbeta and 13 Jbeta primers. Using immunoSEQ multiplex PCR, the repertoire was profiled, and TCRdb retains in-frame clones only, with some absent. The sample includes about 140,000 clones, about 80% of them seen just once. Trimming took 3 bases from V and 4 from J; bases not matched to a gene: 12. The germline V gene encodes CDR1 MGHRA and CDR2 YSYEKL. This CDR3 comprises 17 residues. This clone was detected only a few times. Its antigen is unidentified. Overall study results and limits: Sequencing depth across donors, presence/absence analyses assumed, was roughly uniform.

The chain combines TRBV4-1 with TRBJ2-1; 7 bases align to TRBD1. Material for sequencing was PBMCs. This receptor was taken from a man between 25 and 39 years old in good health and CMV-seropositive. This chain's CDR3 is CASSHRPHRGGYNEQFF. The CDR3 region has the DNA TGCGCCAGCAGCCATCGACCTCACAGGGGCGGGTACAATGAGCAGTTCTTC.